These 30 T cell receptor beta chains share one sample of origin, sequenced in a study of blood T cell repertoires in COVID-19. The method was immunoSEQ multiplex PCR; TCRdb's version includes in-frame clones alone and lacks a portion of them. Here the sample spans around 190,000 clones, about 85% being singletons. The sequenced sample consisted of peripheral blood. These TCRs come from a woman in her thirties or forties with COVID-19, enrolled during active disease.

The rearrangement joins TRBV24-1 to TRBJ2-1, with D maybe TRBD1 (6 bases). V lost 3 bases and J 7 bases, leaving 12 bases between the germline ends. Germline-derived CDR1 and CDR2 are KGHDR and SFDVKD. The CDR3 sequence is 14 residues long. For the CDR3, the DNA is TGTGCCACCAGTGATGTTCAGGGGACGAATGAGCAGTTCTTC. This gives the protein CATSDVQGTNEQFF.

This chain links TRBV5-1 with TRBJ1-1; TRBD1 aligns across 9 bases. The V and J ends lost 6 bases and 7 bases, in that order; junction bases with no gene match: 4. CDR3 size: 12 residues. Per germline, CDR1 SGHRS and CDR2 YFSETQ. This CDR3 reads CASNPGQGEAFF. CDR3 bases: TGCGCCAGCAACCCGGGACAGGGTGAAGCTTTCTTT.

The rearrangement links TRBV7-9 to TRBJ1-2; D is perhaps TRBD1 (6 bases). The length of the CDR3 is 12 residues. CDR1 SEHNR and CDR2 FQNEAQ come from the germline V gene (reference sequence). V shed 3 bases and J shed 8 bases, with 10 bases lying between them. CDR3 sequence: CASSFPTGGYTF. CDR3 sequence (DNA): TGTGCCAGCAGCTTCCCCACAGGGGGCTACACCTTC. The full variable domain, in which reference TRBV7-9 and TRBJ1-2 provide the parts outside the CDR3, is DTGVSQNPRHKITKRGQNVTFRCDPISEHNRLYWYRQTLGQGPEFLTYFQNEAQLEKSRLLSDRFSAERPKGSFSTLEIQRTEQGDSAMYLCASSFPTGGYTFGSGTRLTVV.

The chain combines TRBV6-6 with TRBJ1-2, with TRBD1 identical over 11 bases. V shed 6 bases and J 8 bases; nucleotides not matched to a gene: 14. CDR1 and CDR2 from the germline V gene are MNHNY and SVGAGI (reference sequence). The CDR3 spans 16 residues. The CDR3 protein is CASSSIPGQGERGYTF. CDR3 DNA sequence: TGTGCCAGCAGCTCCATACCGGGACAGGGGGAACGGGGCTACACCTTC.

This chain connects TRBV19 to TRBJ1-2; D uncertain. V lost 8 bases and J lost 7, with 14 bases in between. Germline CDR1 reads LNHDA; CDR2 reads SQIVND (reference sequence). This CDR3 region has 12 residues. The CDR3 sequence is CASGVPRGGYTF. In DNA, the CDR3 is TGTGCCAGTGGGGTGCCCCGGGGTGGCTACACCTTC. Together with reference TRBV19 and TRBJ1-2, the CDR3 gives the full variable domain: DGGITQSPKYLFRKEGQNVTLSCEQNLNHDAMYWYRQDPGQGLRLIYYSQIVNDFQKGDIAEGYSVSREKKESFPLTVTSAQKNPTAFYLCASGVPRGGYTFGSGTRLTVV.

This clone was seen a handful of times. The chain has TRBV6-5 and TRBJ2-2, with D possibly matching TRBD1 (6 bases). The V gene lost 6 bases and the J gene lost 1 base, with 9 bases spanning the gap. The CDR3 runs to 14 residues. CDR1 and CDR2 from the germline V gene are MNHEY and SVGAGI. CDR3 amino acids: CASRQQGNTGELFF. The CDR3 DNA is TGTGCCAGCAGGCAACAGGGGAACACCGGGGAGCTGTTTTTT.

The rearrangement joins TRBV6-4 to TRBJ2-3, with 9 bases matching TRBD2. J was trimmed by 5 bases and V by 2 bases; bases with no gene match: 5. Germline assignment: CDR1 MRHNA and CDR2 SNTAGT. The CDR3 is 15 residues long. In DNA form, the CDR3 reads TGTGCCAGCAGTGACAAAGTAGCGGGAGTAGATACGCAGTATTTT. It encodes CASSDKVAGVDTQYF.

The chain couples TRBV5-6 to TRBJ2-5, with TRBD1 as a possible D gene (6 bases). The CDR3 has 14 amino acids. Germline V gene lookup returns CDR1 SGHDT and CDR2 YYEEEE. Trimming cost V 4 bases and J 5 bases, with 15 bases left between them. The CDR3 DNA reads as TGTGCCAGCAGCAGCGCAGGGGTGCGGGAGACCCAGTACTTC. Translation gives CASSSAGVRETQYF.

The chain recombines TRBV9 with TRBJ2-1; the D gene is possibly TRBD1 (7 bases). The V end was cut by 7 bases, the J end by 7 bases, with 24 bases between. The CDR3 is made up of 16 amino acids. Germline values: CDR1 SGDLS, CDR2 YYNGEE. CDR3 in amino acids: CASRKGAGLELNEQFF. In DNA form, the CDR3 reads TGTGCCAGCCGCAAGGGGGCGGGGCTAGAGTTAAATGAGCAGTTCTTC.

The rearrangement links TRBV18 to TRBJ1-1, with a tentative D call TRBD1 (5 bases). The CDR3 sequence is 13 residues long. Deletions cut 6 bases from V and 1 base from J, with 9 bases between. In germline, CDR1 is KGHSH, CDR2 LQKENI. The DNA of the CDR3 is TGTGCCAGCTCCGACAGCGAGAACACTGAAGCTTTCTTT. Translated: CASSDSENTEAFF.

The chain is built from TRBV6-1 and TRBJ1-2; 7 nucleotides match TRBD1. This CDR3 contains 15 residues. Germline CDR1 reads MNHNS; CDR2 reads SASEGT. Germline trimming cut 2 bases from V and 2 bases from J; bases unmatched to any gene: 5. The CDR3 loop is CASSETQGVNYGYTF. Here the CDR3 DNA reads TGTGCCAGCAGTGAAACGCAGGGGGTAAACTATGGCTACACCTTC.

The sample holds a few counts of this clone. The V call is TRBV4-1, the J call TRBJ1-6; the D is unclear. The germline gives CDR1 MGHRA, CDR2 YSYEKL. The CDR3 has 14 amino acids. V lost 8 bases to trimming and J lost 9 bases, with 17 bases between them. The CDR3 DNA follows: TGCGCCAGCGACCGGGAGCATAGTGCTTCACCCCTCCACTTT. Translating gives CASDREHSASPLHF.

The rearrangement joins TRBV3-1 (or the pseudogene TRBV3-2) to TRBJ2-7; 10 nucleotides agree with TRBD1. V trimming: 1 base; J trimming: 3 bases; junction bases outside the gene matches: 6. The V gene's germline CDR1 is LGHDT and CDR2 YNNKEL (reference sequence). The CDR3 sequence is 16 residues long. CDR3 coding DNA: TGTGCCAGCAGCCAAGGTCGGGACAGGGGAGGCTACGAGCAGTACTTC. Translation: CASSQGRDRGGYEQYF.

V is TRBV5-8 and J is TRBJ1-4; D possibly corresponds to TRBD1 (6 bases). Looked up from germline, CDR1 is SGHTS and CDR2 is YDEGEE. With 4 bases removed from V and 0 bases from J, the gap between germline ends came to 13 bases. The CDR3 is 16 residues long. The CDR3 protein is CASSPRRGTTNEKLFF. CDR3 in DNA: TGTGCCAGCAGCCCCCGAAGGGGGACAACTAATGAAAAACTGTTTTTT. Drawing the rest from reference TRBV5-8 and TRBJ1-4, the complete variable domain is EAGVTQSPTHLIKTRGQQATLRCSPISGHTSVYWYQQALGLGLQFLLWYDEGEERNRGNFPPRFSGRQFPNYSSELNVNALELEDSALYLCASSPRRGTTNEKLFFGSGTQLSVL.

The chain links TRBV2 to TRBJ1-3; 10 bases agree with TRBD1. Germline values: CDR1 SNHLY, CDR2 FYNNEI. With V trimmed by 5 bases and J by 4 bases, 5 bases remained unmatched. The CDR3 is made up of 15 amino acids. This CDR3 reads CASSPGQGPGNTIYF. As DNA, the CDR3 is TGTGCCAGCAGTCCGGGACAGGGGCCAGGAAACACCATATATTTT.

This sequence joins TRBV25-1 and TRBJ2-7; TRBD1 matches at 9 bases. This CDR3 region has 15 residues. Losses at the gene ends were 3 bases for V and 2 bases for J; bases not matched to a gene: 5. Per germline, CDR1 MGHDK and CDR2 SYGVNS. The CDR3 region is CASSDDDRGAYEQYF. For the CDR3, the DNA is TGTGCCAGCAGTGACGATGACAGGGGGGCCTACGAGCAGTACTTC.

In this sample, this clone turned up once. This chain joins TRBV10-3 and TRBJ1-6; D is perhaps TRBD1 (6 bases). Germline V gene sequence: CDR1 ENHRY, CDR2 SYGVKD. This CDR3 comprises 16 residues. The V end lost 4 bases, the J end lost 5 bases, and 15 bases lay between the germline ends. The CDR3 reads CAISGGTGQHNSPLHF. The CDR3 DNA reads TGTGCCATCAGTGGGGGCACGGGACAACATAATTCACCCCTCCACTTT.

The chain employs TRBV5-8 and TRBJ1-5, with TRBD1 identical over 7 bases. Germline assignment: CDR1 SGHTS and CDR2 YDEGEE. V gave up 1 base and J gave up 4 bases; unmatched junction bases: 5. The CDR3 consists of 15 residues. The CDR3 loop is CASSLNRGLNQPQHF. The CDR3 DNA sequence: TGTGCCAGCAGCTTGAACAGGGGCCTGAATCAGCCCCAGCATTTT.

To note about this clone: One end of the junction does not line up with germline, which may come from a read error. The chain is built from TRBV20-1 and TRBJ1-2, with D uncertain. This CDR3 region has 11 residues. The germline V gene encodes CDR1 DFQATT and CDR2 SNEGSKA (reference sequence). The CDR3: CSARDGYGYTF. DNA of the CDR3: TGCAGTGCCAGAGACGGCTATGGCTACACCTTC.

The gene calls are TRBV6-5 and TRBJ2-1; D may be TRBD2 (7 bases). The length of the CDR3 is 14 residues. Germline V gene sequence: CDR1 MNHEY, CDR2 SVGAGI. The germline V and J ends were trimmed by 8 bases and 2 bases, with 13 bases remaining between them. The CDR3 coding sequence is TGTGCCAGCCGGGGGGCGGTCCCCTACAATGAGCAGTTCTTC. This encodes CASRGAVPYNEQFF.

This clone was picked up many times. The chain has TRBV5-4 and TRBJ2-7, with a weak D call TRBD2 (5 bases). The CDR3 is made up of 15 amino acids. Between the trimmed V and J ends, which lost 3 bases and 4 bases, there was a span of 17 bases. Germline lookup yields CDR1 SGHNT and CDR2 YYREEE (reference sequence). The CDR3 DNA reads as TGTGCCAGCAGCTCCCCCCTACGCGGGCAATACGAGCAGTACTTC. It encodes CASSSPLRGQYEQYF. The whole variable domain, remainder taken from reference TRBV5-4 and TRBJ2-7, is ETGVTQSPTHLIKTRGQQVTLRCSSQSGHNTVSWYQQALGQGPQFIFQYYREEENGRGNFPPRFSGLQFPNYSSELNVNALELDDSALYLCASSSPLRGQYEQYFGPGTRLTVT.

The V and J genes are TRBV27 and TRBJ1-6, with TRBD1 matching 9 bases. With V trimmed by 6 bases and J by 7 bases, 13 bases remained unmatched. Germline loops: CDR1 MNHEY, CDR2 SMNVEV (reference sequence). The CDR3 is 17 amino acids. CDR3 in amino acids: CASSNILGQGWNSPLHF. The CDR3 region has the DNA TGTGCCAGCAGCAATATCTTGGGACAGGGATGGAATTCACCCCTCCACTTT.

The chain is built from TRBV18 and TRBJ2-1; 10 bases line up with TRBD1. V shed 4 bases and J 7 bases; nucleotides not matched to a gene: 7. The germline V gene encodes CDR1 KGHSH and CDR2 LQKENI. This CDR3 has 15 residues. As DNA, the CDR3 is TGTGCCAGCTCACGGGACAGGGGACGGGGGAATGAGCAGTTCTTC. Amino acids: CASSRDRGRGNEQFF. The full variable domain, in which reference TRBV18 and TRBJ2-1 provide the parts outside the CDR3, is NAGVMQNPRHLVRRRGQEARLRCSPMKGHSHVYWYRQLPEEGLKFMVYLQKENIIDESGMPKERFSAEFPKEGPSILRIQQVVRGDSAAYFCASSRDRGRGNEQFFGPGTRLTVL.

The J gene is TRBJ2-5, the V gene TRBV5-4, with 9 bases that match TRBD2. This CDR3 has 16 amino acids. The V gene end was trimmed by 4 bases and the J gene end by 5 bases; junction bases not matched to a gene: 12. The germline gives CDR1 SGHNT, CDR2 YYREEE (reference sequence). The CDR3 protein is CASSPAGGGAWETQYF. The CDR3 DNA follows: TGTGCCAGCAGCCCGGCGGGCGGGGGGGCGTGGGAGACCCAGTACTTC.

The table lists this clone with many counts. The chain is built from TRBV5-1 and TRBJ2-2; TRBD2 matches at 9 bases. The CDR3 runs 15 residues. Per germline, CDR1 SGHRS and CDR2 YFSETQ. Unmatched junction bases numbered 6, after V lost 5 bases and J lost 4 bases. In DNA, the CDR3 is TGCGCCAGCAGTTATAGCGGGGGTTTCACCGGGGAGCTGTTTTTT. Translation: CASSYSGGFTGELFF. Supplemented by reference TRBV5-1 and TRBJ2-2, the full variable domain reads KAGVTQTPRYLIKTRGQQVTLSCSPISGHRSVSWYQQTPGQGLQFLFEYFSETQRNKGNFPGRFSGRQFSNSRSEMNVSTLELGDSALYLCASSYSGGFTGELFFGEGSRLTVL.

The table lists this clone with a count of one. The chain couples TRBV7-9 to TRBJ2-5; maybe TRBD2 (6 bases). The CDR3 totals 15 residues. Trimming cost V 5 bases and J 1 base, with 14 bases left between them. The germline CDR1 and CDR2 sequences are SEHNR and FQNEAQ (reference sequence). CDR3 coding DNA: TGTGCCAGCAGCCACAACATGGGGGGCCAAGAGACCCAGTACTTC. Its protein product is CASSHNMGGQETQYF.

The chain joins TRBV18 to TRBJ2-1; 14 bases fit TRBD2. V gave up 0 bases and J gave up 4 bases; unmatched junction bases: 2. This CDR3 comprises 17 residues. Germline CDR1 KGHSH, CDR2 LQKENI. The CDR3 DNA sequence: TGTGCCAGCTCACCACCTTGGACTAGCGGGGGGTACAATGAGCAGTTCTTC. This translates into CASSPPWTSGGYNEQFF. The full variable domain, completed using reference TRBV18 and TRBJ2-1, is NAGVMQNPRHLVRRRGQEARLRCSPMKGHSHVYWYRQLPEEGLKFMVYLQKENIIDESGMPKERFSAEFPKEGPSILRIQQVVRGDSAAYFCASSPPWTSGGYNEQFFGPGTRLTVL.

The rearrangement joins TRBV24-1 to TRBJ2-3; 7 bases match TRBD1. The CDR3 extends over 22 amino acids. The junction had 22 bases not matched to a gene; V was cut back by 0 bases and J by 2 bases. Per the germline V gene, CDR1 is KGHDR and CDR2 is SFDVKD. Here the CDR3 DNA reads TGTGCCACCAGTGATTTGCGAACCCAGGTCCAGCAGGGGGAAGTGTCCACAGATACGCAGTATTTT. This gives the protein CATSDLRTQVQQGEVSTDTQYF.

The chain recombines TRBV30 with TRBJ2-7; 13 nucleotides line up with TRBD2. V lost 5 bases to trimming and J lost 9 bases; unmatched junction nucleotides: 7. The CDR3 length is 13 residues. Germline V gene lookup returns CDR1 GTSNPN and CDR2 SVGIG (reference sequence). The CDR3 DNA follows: TGTGCCTGGCTTACTAGCGGGGGGGAGGTGCAGTACTTC. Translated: CAWLTSGGEVQYF.

CDR3 DNA: TGTGCCAGCATCGAAAGGAGACAGGGGGTCGGGTCACCCCTCCACTTT. It specifies CASIERRQGVGSPLHF. V gene TRBV2 combines with J gene TRBJ1-6; 9 nucleotides match TRBD1. The CDR3 length is 16 residues. The germline gives CDR1 SNHLY, CDR2 FYNNEI. V was clipped by 7 bases and J by 10 bases; unmatched bases: 14.